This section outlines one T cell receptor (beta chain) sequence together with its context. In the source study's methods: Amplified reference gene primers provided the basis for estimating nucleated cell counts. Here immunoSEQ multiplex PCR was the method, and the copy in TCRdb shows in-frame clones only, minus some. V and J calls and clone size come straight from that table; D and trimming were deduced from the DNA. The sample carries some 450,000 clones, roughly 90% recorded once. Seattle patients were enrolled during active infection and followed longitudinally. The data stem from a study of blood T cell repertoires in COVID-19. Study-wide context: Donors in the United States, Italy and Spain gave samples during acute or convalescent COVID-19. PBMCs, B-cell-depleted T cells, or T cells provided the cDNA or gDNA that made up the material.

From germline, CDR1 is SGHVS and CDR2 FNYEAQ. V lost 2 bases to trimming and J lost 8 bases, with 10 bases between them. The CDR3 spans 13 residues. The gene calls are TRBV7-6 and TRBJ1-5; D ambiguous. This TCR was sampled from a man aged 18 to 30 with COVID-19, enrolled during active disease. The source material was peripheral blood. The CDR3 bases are TGTGCCAGCAGCTTAAATAGTCGTGAGCCCCAGCATTTT. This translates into CASSLNSREPQHF.